This T cell receptor beta chain comes out of a study of T cells in narcolepsy (dated by TCRdb to the late 2010s). Notes on the research overall: Patients with narcolepsy type 1 or type 2 (NT1, NT2) and healthy control donors were enrolled in the study. To look for autoreactive T cells in narcolepsy patients that target self-antigens of hypocretin neurons (hypocretin, TRIB2), the study used TCR Vbeta sequencing to follow clonotypes in blood and CSF. Beyond this particular receptor, the publication reports: HCRT-specific and TRIB2-specific autoreactive clonotypes were highlighted in plots that compared CD4+ T cell clonotypes in CSF versus blood from the same patient. According to the report, autoreactive clonotypes were detected serially in the blood of the same patients and of different patients, but not in healthy controls. Patients and controls had comparable numbers of sequenced blood memory CD4+ clonotypes, averaging about 37,000 and 33,000, respectively. No sequences matching autoreactive T cell clones were present in some of the blood memory CD4+ repertoires from patients and controls.

For this clone: Which antigen it targets is not known. Base qualities are not at hand, and no much larger clone is one base apart.

The receptor library was made with the immunoSEQ multiplex PCR assay. TCRdb took this table from immuneACCESS and kept in-frame rearrangements with V and J called. Such tables lack part of the clones; where checked against another copy, unresolved V genes explain under half of the gap, and the rest is unexplained. This sample lists tens of thousands of clones; 83% were detected once. The ten largest clones represent roughly 0.7% of the sample. At the junction V is shortened by 6 bases and J by 4 bases, with 15 bases in between. As encoded in the germline V gene, CDR1 is ENHRY while CDR2 is SYGVKD. CDR3 length: 14 amino acids, cysteine to phenylalanine. The retained sequence is limited to the CDR3, 42 bases, with the frame set at the first base. Memory CD4+ T cells were sorted ex vivo from peripheral blood of narcolepsy patients and healthy controls for TCR Vbeta sequencing.

The rearrangement combines TRBV10-3 with TRBJ1-1; confidence is insufficient to name the D gene. Sequencing input: memory (CD45RA-) CD4+ T cells from blood. The sample's cell subset or site label is to be understood as: memory T cells sorted ex vivo from peripheral blood. This TCR came from a human donor in good health. The nucleotides read TGTGCCATCAGCGAGGGTTCAGGTAGCACTGAAGCTTTCTTT. Protein translation: CAISEGSGSTEAFF.